A selection of T cell receptor beta chains follows, all from one sample in a study of blood T cell repertoires in COVID-19. Produced via immunoSEQ multiplex PCR; TCRdb's table is partial and in-frame only. The sample lists 150,000 to 200,000 clones, around 80% occurring once. Sequenced input: peripheral blood. These TCRs come from a woman older than 75 with COVID-19, enrolled during active disease. CDR3s include the opening cysteine and the closing phenylalanine or tryptophan. Each record gives: D gene, J gene, clone size, V gene, CDR3 protein, CDR3 DNA. The D gene is left open where the match is weak. The size entry is marked missing in some rows and otherwise reads once, few, many or a size class.

d_gene: TRBD2
j_gene: TRBJ2-1
abundance: NA
v_gene: TRBV5-6
CDR3aa: CASSPGLAESYNEQFF
CDR3nt: TGTGCCAGCAGCCCGGGACTAGCGGAATCCTACAATGAGCAGTTCTTC

d_gene: NA
j_gene: TRBJ2-3
abundance: few
v_gene: TRBV5-6
CDR3aa: CASSATGTTGDPDTQYF
CDR3nt: TGTGCCAGCAGCGCCACAGGGACTACCGGGGACCCAGATACGCAGTATTTT

d_gene: TRBD1
j_gene: TRBJ1-5
abundance: NA
v_gene: TRBV30
CDR3aa: CAWSVLTGDQPQHF
CDR3nt: TGTGCCTGGAGTGTCTTGACAGGGGATCAGCCCCAGCATTTT

d_gene: NA
j_gene: TRBJ2-7
abundance: NA
v_gene: TRBV28
CDR3aa: CASSFIAAASYEQYF
CDR3nt: TGTGCCAGCAGTTTCATAGCGGCAGCCTCCTACGAGCAGTACTTC

d_gene: TRBD1
j_gene: TRBJ1-1
abundance: NA
v_gene: TRBV7-2
CDR3aa: CASSSRTGRIGTEAFF
CDR3nt: TGTGCCAGCAGCTCCCGGACAGGCCGAATAGGGACTGAAGCTTTCTTT

d_gene: NA
j_gene: TRBJ2-6
abundance: NA
v_gene: TRBV6-5
CDR3aa: CATLASGANVLTF
CDR3nt: TGTGCCACCCTAGCGTCTGGGGCCAACGTCCTGACTTTC

d_gene: NA
j_gene: TRBJ2-7
abundance: NA
v_gene: TRBV3-1/TRBV3-2
CDR3aa: CASSRQSYEQYF
CDR3nt: TGTGCCAGCAGCCGACAGTCCTACGAGCAGTACTTC

d_gene: TRBD2
j_gene: TRBJ2-5
abundance: NA
v_gene: TRBV9
CDR3aa: CASSVGASGAQETQYF
CDR3nt: TGTGCCAGCAGCGTAGGGGCTAGCGGGGCCCAAGAGACCCAGTACTTC

d_gene: NA
j_gene: TRBJ2-1
abundance: NA
v_gene: TRBV28
CDR3aa: CASSLAGPMDEQFF
CDR3nt: TGTGCCAGCAGTTTGGCGGGCCCGATGGATGAGCAGTTCTTC

d_gene: NA
j_gene: TRBJ1-1
abundance: NA
v_gene: TRBV2
CDR3aa: CARRGNTEAFF
CDR3nt: TGTGCCAGACGGGGTAACACTGAAGCTTTCTTT

d_gene: TRBD1
j_gene: TRBJ2-7
abundance: NA
v_gene: TRBV10-3
CDR3aa: CAIRNPGQGAYEQYF
CDR3nt: TGTGCCATCAGGAATCCCGGACAGGGGGCTTACGAGCAGTACTTC

d_gene: NA
j_gene: TRBJ2-7
abundance: few
v_gene: TRBV4-2
CDR3aa: CASSQLGHHSYEQYF
CDR3nt: TGTGCCAGCAGCCAACTCGGACACCACTCCTACGAGCAGTACTTC

d_gene: NA
j_gene: TRBJ1-2
abundance: NA
v_gene: TRBV19
CDR3aa: CASTPQGPSYGYTF
CDR3nt: TGTGCCAGTACCCCTCAGGGGCCCTCCTATGGCTACACCTTC

d_gene: TRBD2
j_gene: TRBJ2-1
abundance: NA
v_gene: TRBV6-4
CDR3aa: CASSDRSAGGWNEQFF
CDR3nt: TGTGCCAGCAGTGACAGATCGGCGGGGGGTTGGAATGAGCAGTTCTTC

d_gene: TRBD1
j_gene: TRBJ1-2
abundance: few
v_gene: TRBV14
CDR3aa: CASSRWTGSYGYTF
CDR3nt: TGTGCCAGCAGCCGATGGACAGGGTCCTATGGCTACACCTTC

d_gene: NA
j_gene: TRBJ1-2
abundance: NA
v_gene: TRBV4-2
CDR3aa: CASSQDERYGYTF
CDR3nt: TGTGCCAGCAGCCAAGATGAGAGGTATGGCTACACCTTC

d_gene: NA
j_gene: TRBJ1-5
abundance: NA
v_gene: TRBV18
CDR3aa: CASSQDRSNQPQHF
CDR3nt: TGTGCCAGCTCACAGGACAGAAGCAATCAGCCCCAGCATTTT

d_gene: TRBD2
j_gene: TRBJ2-3
abundance: NA
v_gene: TRBV6-5
CDR3aa: CASSPSGRVADTQYF
CDR3nt: TGTGCCAGCAGTCCTAGCGGGAGGGTGGCAGATACGCAGTATTTT

d_gene: NA
j_gene: TRBJ1-1
abundance: NA
v_gene: TRBV2
CDR3aa: CASRWGPREGNTEAFF
CDR3nt: TGTGCCAGCAGGTGGGGGCCCAGGGAAGGGAACACTGAAGCTTTCTTT

d_gene: NA
j_gene: TRBJ2-5
abundance: NA
v_gene: TRBV18
CDR3aa: CASSPRPGVSQETQYF
CDR3nt: TGTGCCAGCTCACCACGGCCCGGGGTGAGCCAAGAGACCCAGTACTTC

d_gene: TRBD1
j_gene: TRBJ2-7
abundance: NA
v_gene: TRBV7-8
CDR3aa: CASSLGGTGFSYEQYF
CDR3nt: TGTGCCAGCAGCTTAGGGGGGACAGGGTTCTCCTACGAGCAGTACTTC

d_gene: TRBD2
j_gene: TRBJ2-7
abundance: once
v_gene: TRBV15
CDR3aa: CATSREFGGAYEQYF
CDR3nt: TGTGCCACCAGCAGAGAATTTGGGGGGGCCTACGAGCAGTACTTC

d_gene: TRBD1
j_gene: TRBJ2-5
abundance: NA
v_gene: TRBV6-2/TRBV6-3
CDR3aa: CASSSRTGTADF
CDR3nt: TGTGCCAGCAGTTCCCGAACCGGGACAGCCGACTTC

d_gene: TRBD1
j_gene: TRBJ1-5
abundance: NA
v_gene: TRBV7-2
CDR3aa: CASSLGDRLQPQHF
CDR3nt: TGTGCCAGCAGCTTAGGGGACAGGCTACAGCCCCAGCATTTT

d_gene: NA
j_gene: TRBJ1-4
abundance: many
v_gene: TRBV27
CDR3aa: CASSLTLATNEKLFF
CDR3nt: TGTGCCAGCAGTTTAACCCTAGCAACTAATGAAAAACTGTTTTTT

d_gene: TRBD1
j_gene: TRBJ2-7
abundance: NA
v_gene: TRBV20-1
CDR3aa: CSASFAQTGGTYEQYF
CDR3nt: TGCAGTGCTAGTTTCGCCCAAACAGGGGGAACCTACGAGCAGTACTTC

d_gene: TRBD2
j_gene: TRBJ2-3
abundance: NA
v_gene: TRBV5-1
CDR3aa: CASSLALAGGLDTQYF
CDR3nt: TGCGCCAGCAGCTTGGCGCTAGCGGGGGGTTTAGATACGCAGTATTTT

d_gene: NA
j_gene: TRBJ2-7
abundance: NA
v_gene: TRBV4-2
CDR3aa: CASSQDITGLSYEQYF
CDR3nt: TGTGCCAGCAGCCAAGATATTACAGGTCTCTCCTACGAGCAGTACTTC

d_gene: NA
j_gene: TRBJ2-1
abundance: NA
v_gene: TRBV2
CDR3aa: CASSGAWNEQFF
CDR3nt: TGTGCCAGCAGTGGGGCTTGGAATGAGCAGTTCTTC

d_gene: TRBD1
j_gene: TRBJ1-6
abundance: NA
v_gene: TRBV7-9
CDR3aa: CASSHRDRGLNSPLHF
CDR3nt: TGTGCCAGCAGTCACCGGGACAGGGGCCTTAATTCACCCCTCCACTTT

d_gene: NA
j_gene: TRBJ2-6
abundance: once
v_gene: TRBV7-8
CDR3aa: CASSYLGLFPGTRNVWANVLTF
CDR3nt: TGTGCCAGCAGCTACTTAGGGCTTTTCCCCGGGACACGGAACGTCTGGGCCAACGTCCTGACTTTC